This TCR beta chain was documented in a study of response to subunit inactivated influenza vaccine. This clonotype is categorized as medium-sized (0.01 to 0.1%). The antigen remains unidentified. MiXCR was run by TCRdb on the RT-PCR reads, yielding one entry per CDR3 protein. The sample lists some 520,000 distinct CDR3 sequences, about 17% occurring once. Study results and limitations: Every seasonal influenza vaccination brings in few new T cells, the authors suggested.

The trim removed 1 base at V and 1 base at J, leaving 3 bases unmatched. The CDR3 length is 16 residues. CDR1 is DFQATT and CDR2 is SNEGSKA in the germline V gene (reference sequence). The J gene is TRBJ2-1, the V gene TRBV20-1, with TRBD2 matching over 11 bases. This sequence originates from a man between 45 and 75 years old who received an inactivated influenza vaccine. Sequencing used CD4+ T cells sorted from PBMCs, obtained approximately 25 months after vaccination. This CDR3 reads CSARVLAGGSYNEQFF. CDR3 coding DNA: TGCAGTGCTAGAGTATTAGCGGGGGGGTCCTACAATGAGCAGTTCTTC.